Sequencing of this TCR beta chain was carried out in a study of blood T cell repertoires in COVID-19. Study at large: Collection of acute and convalescent COVID-19 samples took place in the United States, Italy and Spain.

How the authors handled the data: From reference gene primer amplification, estimates of nucleated cell counts were derived. Libraries were prepared by immunoSEQ multiplex PCR; TCRdb keeps only in-frame clonotypes and omits some of them. The V and J calls and clone size were taken over from that table, and D and trimming were inferred from the DNA. The sample holds 35,000 to 50,000 clones; 65% to 85% are singletons and the top ten take around 5.7%. V lost 1 base, J lost 5 bases, and 8 bases lay in between. CDR3 length: 14 residues. The germline V gene encodes CDR1 MGHRA and CDR2 YSYEKL. The rearrangement joins TRBV4-1 to TRBJ2-2; D gene ambiguous. The specimen was peripheral blood. The TCR comes from a woman aged 80 or older with acute or convalescent COVID-19. The CDR3 bases are TGCGCCAGCAGCCAAGTCAGATTGACCGGGGAGCTGTTTTTT. Protein: CASSQVRLTGELFF.